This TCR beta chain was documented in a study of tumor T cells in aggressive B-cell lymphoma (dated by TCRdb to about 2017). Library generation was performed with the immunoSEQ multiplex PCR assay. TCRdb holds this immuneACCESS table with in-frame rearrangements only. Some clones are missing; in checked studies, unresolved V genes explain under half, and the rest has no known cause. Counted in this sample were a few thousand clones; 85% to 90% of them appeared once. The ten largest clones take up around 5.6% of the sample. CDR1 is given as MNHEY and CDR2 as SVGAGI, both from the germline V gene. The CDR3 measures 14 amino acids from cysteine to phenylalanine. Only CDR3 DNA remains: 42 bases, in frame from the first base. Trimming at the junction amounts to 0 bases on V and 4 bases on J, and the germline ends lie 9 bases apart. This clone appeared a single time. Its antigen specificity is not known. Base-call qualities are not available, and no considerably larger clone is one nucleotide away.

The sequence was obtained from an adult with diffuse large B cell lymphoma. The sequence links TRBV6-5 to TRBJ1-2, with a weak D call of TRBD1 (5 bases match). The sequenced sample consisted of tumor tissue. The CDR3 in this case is CASSYSGGSYGYTF. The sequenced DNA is TGTGCCAGCAGTTACTCCGGGGGATCCTATGGCTACACCTTC.